The clone carrying this T cell receptor beta chain has more than one count but fewer than ten. The antigen is undetermined. This entry belongs to a study of Graves' ophthalmopathy and Graves' hyperthyroidism. General study findings and limits: Ophthalmopathy and stable hyperthyroidism were discriminated by a 13-signature model, with around 88% sensitivity and approximately 78% specificity. Ophthalmopathy progression predictions by the model showed around 72% specificity and over 60% sensitivity. Blood also carried most expanded thyroid clonotypes exceeding 0.001 frequency.

V was shortened by 0 bases and J by 5 bases, with 17 bases between the two germline ends. CDR3 length: 16 residues. RNA transcripts provided the template for amplifying TCR beta CDR3 regions. First-round RT-PCR with HTBI primers preceded a second-round multiplex PCR. TCRdb itself ran the multiplex PCR reads through MiXCR, one entry per CDR3 protein. The repertoire consists of hundreds of thousands of distinct CDR3 sequences, with about a fifth occurring once and the leading ten covering roughly 6.9%. Calling hyperthyroidism stable required that no ophthalmopathy show up within 18 months of follow-up.

Sequencing input: peripheral blood. The rearrangement joins TRBV12-3 or TRBV12-4 to TRBJ2-7; tentative D call: TRBD1 (6 bases). The clonotype comes from a young woman with stable Graves' hyperthyroidism. Some clones in this sample may be carry-over from other donors' samples. Written as DNA, the CDR3 is TGTGCCAGCAGTTTAGCGCTTACAGGGAAAAGGGACGAGCAGTACTTC. Encoded protein: CASSLALTGKRDEQYF.